The 29 T cell receptor beta chains reported below all come from one sample, sequenced in a study of T cell changes during pregnancy in multiple sclerosis (dated by TCRdb to the late 2010s). Libraries were constructed by the immunoSEQ multiplex PCR assay. TCRdb re-hosts the immuneACCESS table, in-frame sequences only. Its copies lack some clones; in the studies checked, an unresolved V gene accounts for under half of them, and the cause for the rest is not known. The sample table holds tens of thousands of clones, of which just over 90% were seen once. The ten most abundant clones make up around 0.64% of the sample. Material: CD4+ T cells from peripheral blood mononuclear cells, obtained in the third trimester of pregnancy. These receptors all come from a female donor with multiple sclerosis, enrolled in a pregnancy study.

The CDR3 sequence: CASSFSSTSSYNEQFF. The DNA for the CDR3 is TGCGCCAGCAGCTTTTCTAGCACCAGCTCCTACAATGAGCAGTTCTTC. The J gene is TRBJ2-1, the V gene TRBV5-1; tentative D call: TRBD2 (5 bases). Germline CDR1 SGHRS, CDR2 YFSETQ. The CDR3 is made up of 16 amino acids. The V gene lost 2 bases and the J gene lost 0 bases, with 12 bases spanning the gap.

The rearrangement links TRBV10-3 to TRBJ1-1; weak D call: TRBD1 (5 bases). Trimming stripped 6 bases from V and 7 bases from J, with 18 bases between. The CDR3 is 14 amino acids. Germline loops: CDR1 ENHRY, CDR2 SYGVKD. The CDR3 nucleotides read TGTGCCATCAGCCAGACCCTCGGGGGTAGTGAAGCTTTCTTT. This encodes CAISQTLGGSEAFF.

The chain combines TRBV20-1 with TRBJ1-5; maybe TRBD1 (6 bases). V was shortened by 5 bases and J by 5 bases, with 7 bases between the two germline ends. The CDR3 is 11 amino acids. Germline lookup yields CDR1 DFQATT and CDR2 SNEGSKA (reference sequence). CDR3 bases: TGCAGTGCTGCAGGGGATCAGCCCCAGCATTTT. Protein: CSAAGDQPQHF.

This sequence joins TRBV4-1 and TRBJ2-1; a weak D match, TRBD2 (7 bases). This CDR3 comprises 15 residues. V was cut by 1 base and J by 7 bases, with 14 bases left in between. Germline V CDR1 and CDR2: MGHRA, YSYEKL. The CDR3 DNA is TGCGCCAGCAGCCAAGGCAGGACTAGGGGGAATGAGCAGTTCTTC. It is translated as CASSQGRTRGNEQFF.

This chain links TRBV11-2 with TRBJ2-2, with 7 bases lining up with TRBD2. CDR1 is SGHAT and CDR2 is FQNNGV in the germline V gene. Germline trimming cut 2 bases from V and 4 bases from J; bases unmatched to any gene: 7. The CDR3 length is 16 residues. The CDR3 region has the DNA TGTGCCAGCAGCTTACGGGGGGATGGGTTCACCGGGGAGCTGTTTTTT. It translates to CASSLRGDGFTGELFF.

The chain uses TRBV5-4 and TRBJ1-2; TRBD1 might be the D (6 bases). The ends were cut back, 2 bases at V and 2 bases at J, with 13 bases in the middle. CDR3 length: 15 residues. CDR1 SGHNT and CDR2 YYREEE come from the germline V gene (reference sequence). The CDR3 here is CASSLGQGMNYGYTF. DNA for the CDR3: TGTGCCAGCAGCTTAGGTCAGGGGATGAACTATGGCTACACCTTC.

The DNA for the CDR3 is TGTGCCAGCAGCTCTGCACTAGCGGGGGGGTCCCTCCACGAGCAGTTCTTC. Translated: CASSSALAGGSLHEQFF. The genes are TRBV7-6 and TRBJ2-1; 13 bases map to TRBD2. Germline loops: CDR1 SGHVS, CDR2 FNYEAQ. With V trimmed by 4 bases and J by 10 bases, 13 bases remained unmatched. The CDR3 loop spans 17 amino acids.

The rearrangement uses TRBV5-1 and TRBJ1-2; possibly TRBD1 for D (6 bases). Per germline, CDR1 SGHRS and CDR2 YFSETQ. Trimming stripped 4 bases from V and 2 bases from J, with 15 bases between. The CDR3 totals 15 residues. CDR3 sequence: CASSPRGEGNYGYTF. The CDR3 DNA reads TGCGCCAGCAGCCCCAGGGGCGAGGGCAACTATGGCTACACCTTC.

This rearrangement joins TRBV6-1 to TRBJ1-1, with D unclear. Germline CDR1 reads MNHNS; CDR2 reads SASEGT. V dropped 7 bases and J dropped 3 bases, with 12 bases sitting between them. The CDR3 contains 13 residues. The CDR3 DNA sequence: TGTGCCAGCATTGTGCAGAAATACACTGAAGCTTTCTTT. Its protein product is CASIVQKYTEAFF.

This clone has just one count. The rearrangement links TRBV5-1 to TRBJ2-7; 8 bases fit TRBD1. CDR3 size: 16 residues. V shed 4 bases, J shed 3 bases, and the junction held 12 bases outside the gene matches. CDR1 is SGHRS and CDR2 is YFSETQ in the germline V gene. The CDR3 region is CASSPRPGTGLYEQYF. The CDR3 nucleotides are TGCGCCAGCAGCCCGCGTCCCGGGACAGGACTCTACGAGCAGTACTTC.

This chain connects TRBV2 to TRBJ2-6; D ambiguous. CDR1 is SNHLY and CDR2 is FYNNEI in the germline V gene. The CDR3 consists of 16 residues. Between the trimmed V and J ends, which lost 5 bases and 0 bases, there was a span of 11 bases. CDR3 sequence reads: CASSPPGHSGANVLTF. CDR3 coding DNA: TGTGCCAGCAGTCCGCCTGGGCACTCTGGGGCCAACGTCCTGACTTTC.

The chain joins TRBV7-6 to TRBJ2-2; D is perhaps TRBD1 (5 bases). This CDR3 spans 14 amino acids. The V gene lost 1 base and the J gene lost 6 bases, with 9 bases spanning the gap. Germline CDR1 SGHVS, CDR2 FNYEAQ. CDR3 sequence (DNA): TGTGCCAGCAGCTTAGAAGGGGTCGCCGGGGAGCTGTTTTTT. Translation: CASSLEGVAGELFF.

The V call is TRBV2, the J call TRBJ1-6, with 9 bases matching TRBD1. The germline CDR1 and CDR2 sequences are SNHLY and FYNNEI. With 6 bases clipped from V and 9 bases from J, the junction kept 18 bases outside the gene matches. The CDR3 is made up of 18 amino acids. Written as DNA, the CDR3 is TGTGCCAGCAGATCCGGGACAGGGAGTTCTTGGAGGACTTCACCCCTCCACTTT. This sequence encodes CASRSGTGSSWRTSPLHF.

The rearrangement links TRBV11-2 to TRBJ2-1; D is uncertain. Germline V CDR1 and CDR2: SGHAT, FQNNGV. V lost 5 bases and J lost 0, with 11 bases in between. The length of the CDR3 is 15 residues. CDR3 sequence: CASSITSSSYNEQFF. The CDR3, as DNA: TGTGCCAGCAGCATTACGTCCAGCTCCTACAATGAGCAGTTCTTC. Combining the CDR3 with reference TRBV11-2 and TRBJ2-1 gives the whole variable domain EAGVAQSPRYKIIEKRQSVAFWCNPISGHATLYWYQQILGQGPKLLIQFQNNGVVDDSQLPKDRFSAERLKGVDSTLKIQPAKLEDSAVYLCASSITSSSYNEQFFGPGTRLTVL.

V gene TRBV27 combines with J gene TRBJ2-3; 8 bases line up with TRBD1. With V trimmed by 9 bases and J by 2 bases, 10 bases remained unmatched. The CDR3 runs to 15 residues. Per germline, CDR1 MNHEY and CDR2 SMNVEV (reference sequence). The CDR3 protein is CASYELGQATDTQYF. The CDR3 bases are TGTGCCAGTTACGAATTGGGACAGGCCACAGATACGCAGTATTTT.

The chain has TRBV12-5 and TRBJ1-5; TRBD1 matches at 7 bases. The germline gives CDR1 LGHNT, CDR2 FRNRAP. J lost 4 bases, V lost 0 bases, and 12 bases had no gene match. The CDR3 extends over 18 amino acids. This CDR3 is CASGLVQRGLSSNQPQHF. CDR3 DNA sequence: TGTGCTAGTGGTTTGGTACAAAGGGGGCTCTCCTCAAATCAGCCCCAGCATTTT.

V is TRBV19 and J is TRBJ1-5; 9 nucleotides align to TRBD1. This CDR3 has 16 residues. Germline V gene data show CDR1 as LNHDA and CDR2 as SQIVND (reference sequence). After removal of 5 bases from V and 7 bases from J, the junction contained 12 bases not matched to a gene. CDR3 sequence: CASSVSGTGKNQPQHF. CDR3 sequence (DNA): TGTGCCAGTAGTGTCTCCGGGACAGGGAAGAACCAGCCCCAGCATTTT.

This sequence joins TRBV19 and TRBJ2-1; TRBD2 aligns across 8 bases. The CDR3 is made up of 16 amino acids. V shed 1 base and J 0 bases; nucleotides not matched to a gene: 2. Germline CDR1 and CDR2: LNHDA and SQIVND (reference sequence). CDR3 loop: CASSIGGTSSYNEQFF. CDR3 bases: TGTGCCAGTAGTATAGGCGGGACTAGCTCCTACAATGAGCAGTTCTTC. The complete variable domain, with remaining parts taken from reference TRBV19 and TRBJ2-1, reads DGGITQSPKYLFRKEGQNVTLSCEQNLNHDAMYWYRQDPGQGLRLIYYSQIVNDFQKGDIAEGYSVSREKKESFPLTVTSAQKNPTAFYLCASSIGGTSSYNEQFFGPGTRLTVL.

This sequence joins TRBV28 and TRBJ1-1; D is undetermined. CDR1 and CDR2 from the germline V gene are MDHEN and SYDVKM. Deletions cut 11 bases from V and 1 base from J, with 17 bases between. The CDR3 extends over 14 amino acids. The CDR3 coding sequence is TGTGCCGTACGGCGGGTGGATCCGAACACTGAAGCTTTCTTT. Translating it yields CAVRRVDPNTEAFF. Complete variable domain (other parts from reference TRBV28 and TRBJ1-1): DVKVTQSSRYLVKRTGEKVFLECVQDMDHENMFWYRQDPGLGLRLIYFSYDVKMKEKGDIPEGYSVSREKKERFSLILESASTNQTSMYLCAVRRVDPNTEAFFGQGTRLTVV.

The chain recombines TRBV7-9 with TRBJ2-3; 7 bases map to TRBD2. V lost 5 bases and J lost 0; bases outside the gene matches: 5. CDR1 and CDR2 (germline): SEHNR, FQNEAQ (reference sequence). The CDR3 length is 15 residues. The CDR3 is CASSRGTTSTDTQYF. The CDR3 nucleotides are TGTGCCAGCAGCCGAGGGACTACGAGCACAGATACGCAGTATTTT.

The CDR3 loop reads CASSFGTGAYEQYF. The CDR3, as DNA: TGTGCCAGCAGCTTCGGGACAGGGGCCTACGAGCAGTACTTC. The chain joins TRBV7-8 to TRBJ2-7; TRBD1 agrees at 10 bases. Germline V gene sequence: CDR1 SGHVS, CDR2 FQNEAQ. The CDR3 is 14 residues long. The V segment lost 3 bases and the J segment 2 bases; nucleotides outside the gene matches: 1.

Regarding this clone: The junction does not match germline at one end; this may be a read error. The chain uses TRBV19 and TRBJ1-2; 7 bases line up with TRBD1. Germline V lookup: CDR1 LNHDA, CDR2 SQIVND (reference sequence). The CDR3 loop spans 13 amino acids. The chain's CDR3 is CATHEQGKASGHF. The CDR3 DNA reads TGTGCCACCCACGAACAGGGGAAAGCGTCGGGCCACTTC.

The chain combines TRBV5-1 with TRBJ2-6, with 7 bases that match TRBD1. Germline V gene lookup returns CDR1 SGHRS and CDR2 YFSETQ. The V gene end was trimmed by 5 bases and the J gene end by 2 bases; junction bases not matched to a gene: 7. The CDR3 totals 16 residues. The CDR3 nucleotides are TGCGCCAGCAGTCAGGGGGAAGGGCCTGGGGCCAACGTCCTGACTTTC. It specifies CASSQGEGPGANVLTF.

V usage is TRBV25-1 and J usage is TRBJ1-4, with 8 bases lining up with TRBD1. Germline CDR1 and CDR2: MGHDK and SYGVNS. Unmatched junction bases numbered 3, after V lost 4 bases and J lost 8 bases. The CDR3 is made up of 13 amino acids. Written as DNA, the CDR3 is TGTGCCAGCAGTGGACAGGGGAGGGAAAAACTGTTTTTT. Its protein is CASSGQGREKLFF.

The chain uses TRBV4-3 and TRBJ2-3; TRBD2 matches 7 bases. The CDR3 runs to 15 residues. The germline V gene encodes CDR1 LGHNA and CDR2 YSLEER. V lost 2 bases and J lost 4; bases outside the gene matches: 6. CDR3 DNA: TGCGCCAGCAGCCAATGGGGGGGGAGGGCAGATACGCAGTATTTT. It encodes CASSQWGGRADTQYF.

The V call is TRBV19, the J call TRBJ1-2; D is unresolved. CDR3 size: 13 residues. Germline CDR1 reads LNHDA; CDR2 reads SQIVND (reference sequence). V lost 0 bases, J lost 7 bases, and 9 bases lay in between. The CDR3 loop reads CASSIDWSRGYTF. The CDR3 coding sequence is TGTGCCAGTAGTATAGATTGGAGTCGTGGCTACACCTTC.

V and J are TRBV19 and TRBJ1-4, with a possible D match to TRBD1 (6 bases). Germline V CDR1 and CDR2: LNHDA, SQIVND (reference sequence). There are 13 residues in the CDR3. Trimming removed 6 bases at V and 5 bases at J, with 10 bases between. Here the CDR3 reads CASRRGGNEKLFF. The CDR3 region has the DNA TGTGCCAGTAGAAGAGGGGGAAATGAAAAACTGTTTTTT. The full variable domain, in which reference TRBV19 and TRBJ1-4 provide the parts outside the CDR3, is DGGITQSPKYLFRKEGQNVTLSCEQNLNHDAMYWYRQDPGQGLRLIYYSQIVNDFQKGDIAEGYSVSREKKESFPLTVTSAQKNPTAFYLCASRRGGNEKLFFGSGTQLSVL.

Here the CDR3 DNA reads TGTGCCAGCAGCCCTACCCCTGGGACAGGGAAACACTATGGCTACACCTTC. Translating it yields CASSPTPGTGKHYGYTF. The chain joins TRBV7-9 to TRBJ1-2, with 9 bases lining up with TRBD1. The CDR3 runs to 17 residues. Germline loops: CDR1 SEHNR, CDR2 FQNEAQ (reference sequence). With V trimmed by 5 bases and J by 3 bases, 13 bases remained unmatched.

The V and J genes are TRBV18 and TRBJ2-7; 9 bases line up with TRBD1. The CDR3 is 15 amino acids. V shed 4 bases, J shed 2 bases, and the junction held 6 bases outside the gene matches. The germline V gene has CDR1 KGHSH and CDR2 LQKENI. The CDR3 region has the DNA TGTGCCAGCTCACTAGGACAGGGGCAAACCTACGAGCAGTACTTC. As protein: CASSLGQGQTYEQYF.